This T cell receptor beta chain was found in a study of cytomegalovirus exposure and HLA in healthy donors. In the PCR, 60 Vbeta and 13 Jbeta primers were used. Using immunoSEQ multiplex PCR, the repertoire was profiled, and TCRdb retains in-frame clones only, with some absent. The sample shows 180,000 or so clones, around 80% of them seen only once. About this clone itself: Its antigen remains unidentified.

Donors were ostensibly healthy at sampling, although undocumented immune exposures were probable. Study-level results: The likely origin of a cluster of highly shared sequence variants was a sequencing artifact.

Germline V gene data show CDR1 as GTSNPN and CDR2 as SVGIG (reference sequence). Trimming cost V 5 bases and J 10 bases; bases outside gene matches: 11. This CDR3 contains 14 residues. This TCR was sampled from a man aged 35-49 years in good health and CMV-seronegative. The chain is built from TRBV30 and TRBJ2-1, with 10 bases aligning to TRBD2. The sequencing sample was made of PBMCs. Written as DNA, the CDR3 is TGTGCCTGGGCGCGAGCGGGGGGGCCGAGGGAGCAGTTCTTC. It codes for CAWARAGGPREQFF.